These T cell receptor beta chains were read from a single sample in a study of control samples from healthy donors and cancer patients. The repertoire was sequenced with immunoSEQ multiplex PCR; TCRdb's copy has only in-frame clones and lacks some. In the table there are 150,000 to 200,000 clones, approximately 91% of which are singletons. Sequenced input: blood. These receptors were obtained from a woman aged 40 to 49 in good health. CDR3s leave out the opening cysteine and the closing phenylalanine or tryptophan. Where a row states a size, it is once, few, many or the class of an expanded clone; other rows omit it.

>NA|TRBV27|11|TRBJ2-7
ASSLPTPQEQY
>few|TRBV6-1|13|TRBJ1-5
ASSESGPTGQPQH
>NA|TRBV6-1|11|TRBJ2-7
ASSDSGTLEQY
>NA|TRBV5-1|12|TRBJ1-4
ASRGEPTNEKLF
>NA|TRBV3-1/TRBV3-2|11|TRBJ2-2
ASSQGYTGELF
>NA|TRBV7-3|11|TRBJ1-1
ASSPQGGTEAF
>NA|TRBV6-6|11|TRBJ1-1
ASSYSAAEQAF
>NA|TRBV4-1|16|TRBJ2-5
ASSFGGASGGFQETQY
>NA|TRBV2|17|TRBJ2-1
ASSDGGLAGPSSYNEQF
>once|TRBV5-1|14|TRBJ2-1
ASSLSTSGGYNEQF
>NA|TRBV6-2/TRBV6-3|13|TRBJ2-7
ASSYSTGQAYEQY
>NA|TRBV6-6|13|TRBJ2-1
ASTFSGGPYNEQF
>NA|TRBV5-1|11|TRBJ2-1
ASSFGRDNEQF
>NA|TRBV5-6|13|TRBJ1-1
ASSSPAQGWTEAF
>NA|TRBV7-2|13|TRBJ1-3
ASSLAGTGGYTIY
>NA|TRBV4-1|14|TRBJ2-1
ASSRLNQGQGDEQF
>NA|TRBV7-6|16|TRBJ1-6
ASSLQPGQQLNNSPLH
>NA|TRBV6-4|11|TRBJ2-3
ASSEGAVDTQY
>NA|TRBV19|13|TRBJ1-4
ASGRARGSNEKLF
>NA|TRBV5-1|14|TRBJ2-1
ASSLSGLAGQDEQF
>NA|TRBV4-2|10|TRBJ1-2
ASSQEGRGYT
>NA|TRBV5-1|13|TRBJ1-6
ASSGSGTGLSPLH
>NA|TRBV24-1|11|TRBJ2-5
ATSSGYQETQY
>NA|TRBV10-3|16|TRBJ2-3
AIRTVDLGAGGIDTQY
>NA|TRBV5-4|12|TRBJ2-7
ASSLDLGAYEQY
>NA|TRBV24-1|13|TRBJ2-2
ATSDTHSTRGELF
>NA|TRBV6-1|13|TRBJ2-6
ASSDRFSGANVLT
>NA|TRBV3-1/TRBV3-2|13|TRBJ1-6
ASSQGPGGVSPLH
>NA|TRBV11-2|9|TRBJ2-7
ASSLGSEQY
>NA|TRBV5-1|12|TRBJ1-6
ASMLSQGGSPLH
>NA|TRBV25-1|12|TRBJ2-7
ASTKPRGRYEQY
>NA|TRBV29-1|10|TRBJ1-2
SVAGGYRGDT
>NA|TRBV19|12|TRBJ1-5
ASRETGVNQPQH
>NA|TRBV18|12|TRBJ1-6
ASSPGQPDSPLH
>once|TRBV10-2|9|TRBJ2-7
ASSDPPGQY
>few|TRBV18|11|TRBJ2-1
ASSRGGANEQF
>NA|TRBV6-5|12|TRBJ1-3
ASKDSFSGNTIY
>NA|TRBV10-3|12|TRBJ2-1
AISARTDINEQF
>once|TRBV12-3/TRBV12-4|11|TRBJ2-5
ASSRGPWETQY
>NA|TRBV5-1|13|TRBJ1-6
ASSLGGVPGSPLH
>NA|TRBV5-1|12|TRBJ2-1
ASSLGDVHNEQF
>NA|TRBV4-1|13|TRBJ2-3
ASSQNLMNTDTQY
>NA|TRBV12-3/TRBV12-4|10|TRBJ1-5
ASSHRGQPQH
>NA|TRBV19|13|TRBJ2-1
ASSIGQGGYNEQF
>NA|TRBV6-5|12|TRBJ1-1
ASTSEIRATEAF
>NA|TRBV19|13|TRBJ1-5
ASSTLGLGNQPQH
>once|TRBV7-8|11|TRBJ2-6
ASSHSGANVLT
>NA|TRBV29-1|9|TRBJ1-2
SAGTGDGYT
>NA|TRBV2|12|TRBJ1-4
ASNSRGFREKLF
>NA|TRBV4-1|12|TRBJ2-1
ASSQGLRGNEQF
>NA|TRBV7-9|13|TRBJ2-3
ASSLARESTDTQY